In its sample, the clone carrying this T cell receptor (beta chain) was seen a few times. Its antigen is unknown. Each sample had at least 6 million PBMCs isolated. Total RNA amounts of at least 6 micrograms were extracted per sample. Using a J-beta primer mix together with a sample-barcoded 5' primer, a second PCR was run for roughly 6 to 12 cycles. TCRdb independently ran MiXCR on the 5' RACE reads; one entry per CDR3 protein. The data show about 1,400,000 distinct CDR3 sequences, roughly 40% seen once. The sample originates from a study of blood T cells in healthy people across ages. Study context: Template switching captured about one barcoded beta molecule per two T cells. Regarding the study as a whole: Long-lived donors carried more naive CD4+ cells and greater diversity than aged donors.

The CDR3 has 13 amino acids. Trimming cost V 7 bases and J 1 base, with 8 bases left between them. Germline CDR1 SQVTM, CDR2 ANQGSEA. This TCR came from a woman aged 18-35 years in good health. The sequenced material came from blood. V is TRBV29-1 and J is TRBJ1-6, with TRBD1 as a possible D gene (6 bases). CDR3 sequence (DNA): TGCAGCGCCCAGGGGTCCTATAATTCACCCCTCCACTTT. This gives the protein CSAQGSYNSPLHF. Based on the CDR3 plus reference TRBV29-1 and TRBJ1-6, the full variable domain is SAVISQKPSRDICQRGTSLTIQCQVDSQVTMMFWYRQQPGQSLTLIATANQGSEATYESGFVIDKFPISRPNLTFSTLTVSNMSPEDSSIYLCSAQGSYNSPLHFGNGTRLTVT.